This record covers a single TCR beta chain. The data are from a study of blood T cell repertoires in COVID-19. Study-level information: Spain, Italy and the United States supplied samples that represented acute and convalescent COVID-19. PBMCs, B-cell-depleted T cells, or T cells were the source of the cDNA or gDNA that made up the material.

Followed longitudinally, the Seattle patients had been enrolled during active infection. The CDR3 spans 13 residues. In germline, CDR1 is MDHEN, CDR2 SYDVKM. Trimming took off 6 bases at V and 7 bases at J, with 10 bases between the two ends. Measured with immunoSEQ multiplex PCR; TCRdb has only the in-frame clones, and not every one. This sample has about 200,000 clones, with over 65% found just once. The sequence came from an older person with COVID-19, enrolled during active disease. The chain employs TRBV28 and TRBJ1-6; no clear D gene. The sample consisted of peripheral blood. The chain's CDR3 is CASRPSQNSPLHF. DNA of the CDR3: TGTGCCAGCAGGCCCTCGCAGAATTCACCCCTCCACTTT.